These T cell receptor beta chains were read from a single sample in a study of T cells after yellow fever vaccination. MiXCR was run by TCRdb on the 5' RACE reads, yielding one entry per CDR3 protein. In the table there are about 320,000 distinct CDR3 sequences, around 4.5% of which are singletons. The sample consisted of PBMCs, taken 15 days after the yellow fever booster vaccination. The receptors here all came from a man aged 18 to 30 who received the YFV17D yellow fever vaccine. Each CDR3 is given with its conserved first and last residue. The order of the fields is V gene, clone size, J gene, D gene, CDR3 DNA, CDR3 protein. D genes are given only for firm matches. Clone size, where shown, is once, few, many, or a class for clones that have expanded.

TRBV7-2,many,TRBJ2-7,NA,TGTGCCAGCAGCCCCGAGGGGGGACCCCGCGAGCAGTACTTC,CASSPEGGPREQYF
TRBV7-2,NA,TRBJ2-3,TRBD2,TGTGCCAGCAGCCCGAAGACTAGCGCATGGGGCACAGATACGCAGTATTTT,CASSPKTSAWGTDTQYF
TRBV7-9,many,TRBJ1-1,NA,TGTGCCAGCAGCTTAAACAGGGTAGAAGCTTTCTTT,CASSLNRVEAFF
TRBV11-2,many,TRBJ1-2,TRBD1,TGTGCCAGTAACGGACAGGGTGACTATGGCTACACCTTC,CASNGQGDYGYTF
TRBV7-8,many,TRBJ2-1,NA,TGTGCCAGCAGCTTAGCGAACAATGAGCAGTTCTTC,CASSLANNEQFF
TRBV15,few,TRBJ1-1,NA,TGTGCCACCAGCAGTGAGTACCCAGGGGAGAACACTGAAGCTTTCTTT,CATSSEYPGENTEAFF
TRBV6-2/TRBV6-3,few,TRBJ2-5,TRBD1,TGTGCCAGCAGTCTCACCGGGACAGGACGTCTAGCGAGAGGAGAGACCCAGTACTTC,CASSLTGTGRLARGETQYF
TRBV4-3,many,TRBJ2-3,NA,TGCGCCAGCAGCCCAATGGGGGATACGCAGTATTTT,CASSPMGDTQYF
TRBV20-1,NA,TRBJ2-2,NA,TGCAGTGCTAGACGCGGGCTTAACACCGGGGAGCTGTTTTTT,CSARRGLNTGELFF
TRBV12-3/TRBV12-4,many,TRBJ1-2,NA,TGTGCCAGCAGTTTAAACCGCTATGGCTACACCTTC,CASSLNRYGYTF
TRBV5-6,NA,TRBJ1-2,TRBD1,TGTGCCAGCAGCTTGGAGGCAGGGGGCCTCTATGGCTACACCTTC,CASSLEAGGLYGYTF
TRBV10-3,few,TRBJ2-7,TRBD2,TGTGCCATCAGGCCGGGACTAGCGGGGGGGAACAGCTCCTACGAGCAGTACTTC,CAIRPGLAGGNSSYEQYF
TRBV12-3/TRBV12-4,NA,TRBJ2-7,NA,TGTGCCAGCAGTCCAGGGACACCAAGGAGCTCCTACGAGCAGTACTTC,CASSPGTPRSSYEQYF
TRBV5-4,many,TRBJ2-1,NA,TGTGCCAGCAGCTTGGATCGGGGTTCCTACAATGAGCAGTTCTTC,CASSLDRGSYNEQFF
TRBV15,many,TRBJ1-5,NA,TGTGCCACCAGCGGAACAGGGTTCCATCAGCCCCAGCATTTT,CATSGTGFHQPQHF
TRBV7-2,many,TRBJ1-1,TRBD1,TGTGCCAGCAGCTGGGGACAGGGGGGGAACACTGAAGCTTTCTTT,CASSWGQGGNTEAFF
TRBV19,many,TRBJ1-2,NA,TGTGCCAGTAGCCCCGACGGATCCTATGGCTACACCTTC,CASSPDGSYGYTF
TRBV6-2/TRBV6-3,many,TRBJ2-1,NA,TGTGCCAGCAGTTACGGTGGAAATGAGCAGTTCTTC,CASSYGGNEQFF
TRBV11-2,few,TRBJ1-6,NA,TGTGCCAGCAGCTTAGACCCTCGGGGCAGTCGGGTCCCACCCCTCCACTTT,CASSLDPRGSRVPPLHF
TRBV12-3/TRBV12-4,few,TRBJ2-7,NA,TGTGCCAGCAGTTTAGAGGCGAGGGGGCAGTACTTC,CASSLEARGQYF
TRBV18,many,TRBJ1-5,TRBD1,TGTGCCAGCTCACCAGTGACAGGGAATCAGCCCCAGCATTTT,CASSPVTGNQPQHF
TRBV20-1,few,TRBJ2-3,TRBD2,TGCAGTGCTAGATACGGGGGGGCCGATACGCAGTATTTT,CSARYGGADTQYF